The entry below describes one T cell receptor (beta chain). Its antigen is undetermined. This sample is part of a study of OX40 agonist ivuxolimab in advanced cancers. On the study more broadly: Patients took ivuxolimab, an agonistic anti-OX40 (CD134) antibody. Patients in dose escalation had liver, melanoma, kidney or head and neck cancers.

Repertoires were generated with immunoSEQ multiplex PCR, while TCRdb's copy carries only in-frame clones and drops some. The top ten hold about 2.4% of the sample, which has tens of thousands of clones, 90% to 95% seen once. Trimming took off 2 bases at V and 8 bases at J, with 13 bases between the two ends. The germline V gene has CDR1 MNHEY and CDR2 SMNVEV (reference sequence). This CDR3 has 15 residues. Study-wide results and limits: At doses 0.1 to 3.0 mg/kg, CD4+ and CD8+ clones expanded. In the expanded peripheral T cells, antigen specificity was never determined.

The material was CD4+ or CD8+ T cells sorted from blood, obtained in a trial of the OX40 agonist ivuxolimab. The receptor was isolated from an adult with an advanced solid tumor such as melanoma, head and neck, liver or kidney cancer. The rearrangement links TRBV27 to TRBJ1-6; tentatively, D is TRBD1 (5 bases). CDR3 sequence (DNA): TGTGCCAGCAGTTTAAAAGCAGGGTCTTATTCACCCCTCCACTTT. Encoded protein: CASSLKAGSYSPLHF.